The 32 T cell receptor beta chains below all came from one sample that was sequenced in a study of blood T cell repertoires in COVID-19. The repertoire was sequenced with immunoSEQ multiplex PCR; TCRdb's copy has only in-frame clones and lacks some. This sample has 130,000 to 150,000 clones, with 75% to 90% found just once. The specimen was peripheral blood. Receptors were obtained from a human donor in a cohort sampled during active COVID-19.

The CDR3: CASSLSDEQFF. The CDR3 bases are TGTGCCAGCAGTTTGAGCGATGAGCAGTTCTTC. This chain connects TRBV12-3 or TRBV12-4 to TRBJ2-1; D gene unclear. V was shortened by 3 bases and J by 8 bases, with 5 bases between the two germline ends. This CDR3 region has 11 residues.

The gene calls are TRBV5-1 and TRBJ1-1, with D possibly TRBD1 on 6 matching bases. The germline CDR1 and CDR2 sequences are SGHRS and YFSETQ. The length of the CDR3 is 14 residues. Trimming removed 3 bases from V and 1 base from J, with 10 bases in between. The CDR3 DNA reads TGCGCCAGCAGCTCCCTGACAGGGAACACTGAAGCTTTCTTT. Protein: CASSSLTGNTEAFF.

The J gene is TRBJ1-1, the V gene TRBV12-5; D is perhaps TRBD1 (5 bases). The CDR3 spans 12 residues. The V end was cut by 4 bases, the J end by 4 bases, with 7 bases between. Germline V gene sequence: CDR1 LGHNT, CDR2 FRNRAP. The CDR3 DNA reads as TGTGCTAGTGGTTGGGGGGTCACTGAAGCTTTCTTT. It codes for CASGWGVTEAFF.

This clone occurred a few times. Its ends do not fully match the called genes, so a read error is possible. The rearrangement uses TRBV30 and TRBJ2-2; a weak D match, TRBD2 (6 bases). Germline lookup yields CDR1 GTSNPN and CDR2 SVGIG (reference sequence). CDR3 length: 14 amino acids. The CDR3 here is CARRAPTNTGELFF. The CDR3 DNA follows: TGTGCCCGGAGGGCCCCGACGAACACCGGGGAGCTGTTTTTT.

This clone appeared a few times. This chain connects TRBV4-1 to TRBJ1-1; D remains ambiguous. V was cut by 4 bases and J by 5 bases, with 14 bases left in between. Germline CDR1 is MGHRA and CDR2 is YSYEKL. The length of the CDR3 is 14 residues. The CDR3 bases are TGCGCCAGCAGCCCCCGAGGGTCCCGAACTGAAGCTTTCTTT. It yields the protein CASSPRGSRTEAFF.

This clone was found a few times. The chain employs TRBV19 and TRBJ2-7; D is possibly TRBD1 (5 bases). Trimming took 1 base from V and 2 from J, leaving 9 bases between them. CDR3 length: 14 residues. CDR1 is LNHDA and CDR2 is SQIVND in the germline V gene (reference sequence). This chain's CDR3 is CASSIGQRTYEQYF. The DNA for the CDR3 is TGTGCCAGTAGTATAGGACAGCGAACCTACGAGCAGTACTTC.

This clone was detected only once. The rearrangement links TRBV28 to TRBJ1-6; the D gene is possibly TRBD1 (5 bases). The CDR3 sequence is 15 residues long. Trimming cost V 3 bases and J 6 bases, with 12 bases left between them. From germline, CDR1 is MDHEN and CDR2 SYDVKM. In DNA form, the CDR3 reads TGTGCCAGCAGTTTGGGGGGGTGGGGTAATTCACCCCTCCACTTT. Its translation: CASSLGGWGNSPLHF.

The chain carries TRBV21-1 and TRBJ2-1; TRBD2 is the table's D call, not checked against the DNA. TRBV21-1 is marked as a pseudogene. The CDR3 contains 17 residues. The CDR3 region has the DNA TGTGCCAGCAGCAATCCCTCCCCCGGGGATGGAATCAATGAGCAGTTCTTC. Protein product: CASSNPSPGDGINEQFF.

The chain uses TRBV7-2 and TRBJ1-5, with a weak D call TRBD1 (6 bases). The ends were cut back, 1 base at V and 0 bases at J, with 10 bases in the middle. CDR3 length: 16 amino acids. Germline-derived CDR1 and CDR2 are SGHTA and FQGNSA. CDR3 DNA sequence: TGTGCCAGCAGCTTAGTTGCAGGGGATAGCAATCAGCCCCAGCATTTT. It is translated as CASSLVAGDSNQPQHF.

The chain combines TRBV29-1 with TRBJ1-3; D ambiguous. V shed 4 bases and J shed 0 bases, with 7 bases lying between them. Germline V gene lookup returns CDR1 SQVTM and CDR2 ANQGSEA. The CDR3 loop spans 13 amino acids. CDR3 loop: CSVGNSSGNTIYF. For the CDR3, the DNA is TGCAGCGTTGGCAACAGCTCTGGAAACACCATATATTTT.

The table lists this clone with a count of one. The CDR3 spells CASSLELAGFNEQFF. CDR3 in DNA: TGTGCCAGCAGCTTAGAACTAGCGGGATTCAATGAGCAGTTCTTC. The rearrangement links TRBV11-2 to TRBJ2-1; TRBD2 agrees at 10 bases. Germline V gene data show CDR1 as SGHAT and CDR2 as FQNNGV. The V gene end was trimmed by 0 bases and the J gene end by 6 bases; junction bases not matched to a gene: 2. This CDR3 region has 15 residues.

V is TRBV5-1 and J is TRBJ2-5; 7 bases match TRBD1. The germline gives CDR1 SGHRS, CDR2 YFSETQ. V lost 6 bases, J lost 2 bases, and 10 bases stayed unmatched. The CDR3 runs to 15 residues. CDR3 protein: CASKGAISNQETQYF. The CDR3 coding sequence is TGCGCCAGCAAGGGGGCAATCTCCAATCAAGAGACCCAGTACTTC.

This clone has just one count. V usage is TRBV20-1 and J usage is TRBJ2-7, with 8 bases matching TRBD1. CDR1 and CDR2 from the germline V gene are DFQATT and SNEGSKA (reference sequence). V gave up 3 bases and J gave up 0 bases; unmatched junction bases: 13. This CDR3 contains 17 residues. CDR3 amino acids: CSASSGTGFRSSYEQYF. The CDR3 DNA reads TGCAGTGCTAGTTCCGGGACAGGTTTTAGGAGCTCCTACGAGCAGTACTTC.

V and J are TRBV6-6 and TRBJ2-4, with 8 bases aligning to TRBD1. The trim removed 7 bases at V and 1 base at J, leaving 9 bases unmatched. The CDR3 loop spans 16 amino acids. Germline V gene sequence: CDR1 MNHNY, CDR2 SVGAGI (reference sequence). In DNA form, the CDR3 reads TGTGCCAGCACCCCCCAGGGGACAGGCGCCAAAAACATTCAGTACTTC. This encodes CASTPQGTGAKNIQYF.

CDR3 in amino acids: CASSAGLAGATDTQYF. CDR3 sequence (DNA): TGTGCCAGCAGCGCCGGACTAGCGGGGGCCACAGATACGCAGTATTTT. V is TRBV9 and J is TRBJ2-3, with TRBD2 matching 13 bases. CDR3 length equals 16 residues. The trim removed 3 bases at V and 2 bases at J, leaving 3 bases unmatched. From germline, CDR1 is SGDLS and CDR2 YYNGEE.

V and J are TRBV28 and TRBJ1-1, with D maybe TRBD1 (5 bases). The CDR3 length is 12 residues. Germline loops: CDR1 MDHEN, CDR2 SYDVKM. The V gene lost 6 bases and the J gene lost 7 bases, with 12 bases spanning the gap. CDR3 DNA: TGTGCCAGCAGAATGGGGGGGAATGAAGCTTTCTTT. Its translation: CASRMGGNEAFF.

The chain is built from TRBV2 and TRBJ2-3; 12 nucleotides match TRBD1. The CDR3 loop spans 16 amino acids. The V gene's germline CDR1 is SNHLY and CDR2 FYNNEI. Losses at the gene ends were 6 bases for V and 4 bases for J; bases not matched to a gene: 8. The chain's CDR3 is CASRQPGQGASDTQYF. The CDR3, as DNA: TGTGCCAGCAGACAACCGGGACAGGGGGCCTCAGATACGCAGTATTTT.

The V and J genes are TRBV9 and TRBJ1-4; 10 bases align to TRBD1. Germline CDR1 and CDR2: SGDLS and YYNGEE. V shed 3 bases, J shed 6 bases, and the junction held 5 bases outside the gene matches. CDR3 size: 15 residues. In DNA form, the CDR3 reads TGTGCCAGCAGCGGTTCCGGGACAGGGGATGAAAAACTGTTTTTT. It translates to CASSGSGTGDEKLFF.

This chain joins TRBV4-1 and TRBJ2-7; 9 positions match TRBD1. The germline V gene has CDR1 MGHRA and CDR2 YSYEKL. This CDR3 has 13 residues. Trimming cost V 2 bases and J 6 bases; bases outside gene matches: 2. The DNA for the CDR3 is TGCGCCAGCAGCCAACTGACAGGGGGCGAGCAGTACGTC. Translation: CASSQLTGGEQYV.

This chain connects TRBV11-2 to TRBJ2-7, with D perhaps TRBD1 (6 bases). Between the trimmed V and J ends, which lost 3 bases and 2 bases, there was a span of 11 bases. Germline V gene sequence: CDR1 SGHAT, CDR2 FQNNGV. The CDR3 has 14 residues. CDR3 sequence reads: CASSFGRGTYEQYV. The CDR3 nucleotides are TGTGCCAGCAGCTTTGGCAGGGGCACCTACGAGCAGTACGTC.

The V gene is TRBV3-1 (or the pseudogene TRBV3-2), the J gene TRBJ1-6; possibly TRBD1 for D (5 bases). CDR1 LGHDT and CDR2 YNNKEL come from the germline V gene (reference sequence). With 1 base removed from V and 8 bases from J, the gap between germline ends came to 12 bases. The CDR3 runs 15 residues. CDR3 amino acids: CASSQAPGGDSPLHF. CDR3 nucleotide sequence: TGTGCCAGCAGCCAAGCCCCGGGGGGGGATTCACCCCTCCACTTT.

Worth noting for this clone: One junction end disagrees with the germline gene, perhaps due to a read error. Distinct nucleotide sequences in the sample also encode this CDR3. The chain recombines TRBV7-9 with TRBJ1-6; the match to TRBD1 covers 10 bases. CDR3 length equals 14 residues. The V gene's germline CDR1 is SEHNR and CDR2 FQNEAQ (reference sequence). For the CDR3, the DNA is TGTGCCAGCAGCCCGACAGGGGGCAATTCACCCCTTCACTTT. This translates into CASSPTGGNSPLHF. The variable domain in full, completed from reference TRBV7-9 and TRBJ1-6, reads DTGVSQNPRHKITKRGQNVTFRCDPISEHNRLYWYRQTLGQGPEFLTYFQNEAQLEKSRLLSDRFSAERPKGSFSTLEIQRTEQGDSAMYLCASSPTGGNSPLHFGNGTRLTVT.

The genes are TRBV6-5 and TRBJ1-5, with D possibly TRBD1 on 6 matching bases. The CDR3 extends over 14 amino acids. In germline, CDR1 is MNHEY, CDR2 SVGAGI. V was shortened by 10 bases and J by 3 bases, with 16 bases between the two germline ends. The CDR3 bases are TGTGCCACACGGGGACAAGACCACAATCAGCCCCAGCATTTT. Encoded protein: CATRGQDHNQPQHF.

This clone was counted a few times. This chain links TRBV5-4 with TRBJ2-7; D remains ambiguous. V was pared by 3 bases and J by 0 bases, with 13 bases between. The CDR3 runs 15 residues. Germline loops: CDR1 SGHNT, CDR2 YYREEE (reference sequence). CDR3 sequence (DNA): TGTGCCAGCAGCTGGCCAGATAGGAGCTCCTACGAGCAGTACGTC. It is translated as CASSWPDRSSYEQYV.

V is TRBV11-2 and J is TRBJ2-7; 9 bases are a match to TRBD2. The germline V gene encodes CDR1 SGHAT and CDR2 FQNNGV. J lost 4 bases, V lost 1 base, and 5 bases had no gene match. CDR3 size: 15 residues. The CDR3 bases are TGTGCCAGCAGCTTAGCTGCGGGGGGGCGTTACGAGCAGTACTTC. Its protein is CASSLAAGGRYEQYF.

The chain has TRBV27 and TRBJ2-7; 13 nucleotides agree with TRBD2. CDR1 is MNHEY, CDR2 SMNVEV, per germline (reference sequence). The CDR3 covers 16 residues. Trimming at V came to 3 bases and at J to 4 bases, leaving 6 bases not matched to a gene. The CDR3: CASSFRTSGSRYEQYV. In DNA, the CDR3 is TGTGCCAGCAGTTTCCGGACTAGCGGGAGTAGATACGAGCAGTACGTC.

V gene TRBV2 combines with J gene TRBJ1-5; D not certain. The V end lost 2 bases, the J end lost 2 bases, and 7 bases lay between the germline ends. CDR3 length: 14 residues. Germline V CDR1 and CDR2: SNHLY, FYNNEI. In nucleotides, the CDR3 is TGTGCCAGCAGTGAATCCCGGGGCAATCAGCCCCAGCATTTT. Encoded protein: CASSESRGNQPQHF.

The V call is TRBV19, the J call TRBJ1-4; D is unclear. The germline gives CDR1 LNHDA, CDR2 SQIVND (reference sequence). CDR3 length: 15 amino acids. V was shortened by 4 bases and J by 0 bases, with 9 bases between the two germline ends. CDR3 sequence (DNA): TGTGCCAGTAGTAATATCCGGGCAACTAATGAAAAACTGTTTTTT. Protein product: CASSNIRATNEKLFF.

This clone appeared a single time. This chain joins TRBV6-5 and TRBJ2-7; no definite D call. The germline gives CDR1 MNHEY, CDR2 SVGAGI. This CDR3 spans 12 amino acids. V was pared by 6 bases and J by 3 bases, with 9 bases between. This CDR3 is CASSDGFYEQYV. The CDR3 nucleotides are TGTGCCAGCAGCGACGGGTTCTACGAGCAGTACGTC.

The chain combines TRBV19 with TRBJ1-1; TRBD1 is a possible D gene (6 bases). Trimming took 1 base from V and 5 from J, leaving 11 bases between them. Germline V gene sequence: CDR1 LNHDA, CDR2 SQIVND (reference sequence). This CDR3 has 14 amino acids. Here the CDR3 reads CASSIVGAGTEAFF. CDR3 coding DNA: TGTGCCAGTAGTATAGTGGGGGCAGGTACTGAAGCTTTCTTT.

The chain links TRBV5-1 to TRBJ2-1; TRBD1 matches at 7 bases. Germline V gene sequence: CDR1 SGHRS, CDR2 YFSETQ. This CDR3 comprises 14 residues. The V gene end was trimmed by 4 bases and the J gene end by 4 bases; junction bases not matched to a gene: 5. The CDR3 region is CASSDGTEYNEQFF. The DNA for the CDR3 is TGCGCCAGCAGCGACGGGACAGAGTACAATGAGCAGTTCTTC.

The V and J genes are TRBV2 and TRBJ1-3; D uncertain. V was clipped by 3 bases and J by 2 bases, with 5 bases between them. CDR3 length: 13 residues. Germline CDR1 is SNHLY and CDR2 is FYNNEI. As DNA, the CDR3 is TGTGCCAGCAGTGAGAGGGCTGGAAACACCATATATTTT. This codes for CASSERAGNTIYF.